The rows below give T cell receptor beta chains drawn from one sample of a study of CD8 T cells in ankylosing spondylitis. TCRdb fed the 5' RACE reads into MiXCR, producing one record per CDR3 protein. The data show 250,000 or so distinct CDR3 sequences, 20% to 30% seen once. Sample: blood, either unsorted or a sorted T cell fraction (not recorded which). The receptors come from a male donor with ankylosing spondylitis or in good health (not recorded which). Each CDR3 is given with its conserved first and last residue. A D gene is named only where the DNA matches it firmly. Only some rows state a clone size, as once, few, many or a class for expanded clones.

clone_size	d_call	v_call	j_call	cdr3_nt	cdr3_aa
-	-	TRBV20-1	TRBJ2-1	TGCAGTGGGACCAGGGAAAACAATGAGCAGTTCTTC	CSGTRENNEQFF
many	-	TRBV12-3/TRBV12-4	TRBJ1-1	TGTGCCAGCAGAGTAAACACTGAAGCTTTCTTT	CASRVNTEAFF
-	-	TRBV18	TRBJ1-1	TGTGCCAGCTCGGGCGACGGAAGGGGGACTGAAGCTTTCTTT	CASSGDGRGTEAFF
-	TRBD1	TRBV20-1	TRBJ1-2	TGCGGGTTCACCGGGACAGTCTATGGCTACACCTTC	CGFTGTVYGYTF
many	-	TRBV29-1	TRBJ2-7	TGCAGCGTTAGCCGGGCCCCCTACGAGCAGTATTTC	CSVSRAPYEQYF
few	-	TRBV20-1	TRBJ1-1	TGCAGTGCTAGTTATGGGGCCTCGGACACTGAAGCTTTCTTT	CSASYGASDTEAFF
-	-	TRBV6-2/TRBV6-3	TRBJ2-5	TGTGCCAGCAGTCCCACGGGCTACCAGTACCAAGAGACCCAGTACTTC	CASSPTGYQYQETQYF
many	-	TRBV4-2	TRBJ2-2	TGTGCCAGCAGCCCTCCTAGGAACACCGGGGAGCTGTTTTTT	CASSPPRNTGELFF
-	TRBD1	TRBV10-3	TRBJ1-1	TGTGCCGCGCAGGGGGCAGGGGCCCCGAACACTGAAGCTTTCTTT	CAAQGAGAPNTEAFF
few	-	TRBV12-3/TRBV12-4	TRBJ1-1	TGTGCCAGCAGTTTGTTTCAGAAGAACACTGAAGCTTTCTTT	CASSLFQKNTEAFF
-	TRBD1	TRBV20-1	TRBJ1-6	TGCAGTGCTAGACGACAGGGCAGGGGTTCACCCCTCCACTTT	CSARRQGRGSPLHF
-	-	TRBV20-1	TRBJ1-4	TGCAGTGCTAGAAGTGACAGAGTAATAATTATTAATGAAAAACTGTTTTTT	CSARSDRVIIINEKLFF
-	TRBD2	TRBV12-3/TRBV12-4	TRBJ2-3	TGTGCCAGCACTCCCAGGGCGGGGGGGCGCACAGATACGCAGTATTTT	CASTPRAGGRTDTQYF
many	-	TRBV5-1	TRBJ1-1	TGCGCCAGCAGATTCGGGATGAACACTGAAGCTTTCTTT	CASRFGMNTEAFF
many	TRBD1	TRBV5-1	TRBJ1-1	TGCGCCAGCAGCTTGGTCGGACAGGGTTACAACACTGAAGCTTTCTTT	CASSLVGQGYNTEAFF
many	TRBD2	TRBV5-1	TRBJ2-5	TGCGCCAGCAGCTCCGGGACTAGCGGGGAGACCCAGTACTTC	CASSSGTSGETQYF
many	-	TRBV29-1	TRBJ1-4	TGCAGCGTTGCGTGGGGCTTAACTAATGAAAAACTGTTTTTT	CSVAWGLTNEKLFF
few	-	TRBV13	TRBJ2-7	TGTGCCAGCAGCTCACCACGGGACATCTACGAGCAGTACTTC	CASSSPRDIYEQYF
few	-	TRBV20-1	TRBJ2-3	TGCAGTGCTCCCCGGGGGTTCACAGATACGCAGTATTTT	CSAPRGFTDTQYF
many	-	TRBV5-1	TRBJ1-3	TGCGCCAGCAGCTTGGAACCAATAGCTTACTCTGGAAACACCATATATTTT	CASSLEPIAYSGNTIYF
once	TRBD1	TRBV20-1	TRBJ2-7	TGCAGTGCCCCCGGACAGGGGGCCTCCTACGAGCAGTACTTC	CSAPGQGASYEQYF
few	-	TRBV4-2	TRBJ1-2	TGTGCCAGCAGCCCCACGCATGGTGGCTATGGCTACACCTTC	CASSPTHGGYGYTF
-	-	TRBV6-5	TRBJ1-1	TGTGCCAGCACCCGAGGGCCTGAAGCTTTCTTT	CASTRGPEAFF
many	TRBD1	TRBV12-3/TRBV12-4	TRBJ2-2	TGTGCCAGCCAAATCAGGGGGATAGTTGCCGGGGAGCTGTTTTTT	CASQIRGIVAGELFF
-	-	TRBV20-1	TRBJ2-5	TGCAGTGCTGAGGGGTCCAGCGGCGAGACCCAGTACTTC	CSAEGSSGETQYF
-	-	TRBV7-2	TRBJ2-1	TGTGCCAGCAGCCGAGGGGGATTCTACAATGAGCAGTTCTTC	CASSRGGFYNEQFF
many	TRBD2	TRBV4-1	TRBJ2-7	TGCGCCAGCAGCCAAGCGCCTAGCGGACGGACCTACGAGCAGTACTTC	CASSQAPSGRTYEQYF
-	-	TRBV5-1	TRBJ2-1	TGCGCCAGCAGCCCGAGGGAGGGGGCAGGGAATGAGCAGTTCTTC	CASSPREGAGNEQFF
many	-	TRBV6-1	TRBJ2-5	TGTGCCAGCAGTGGACTCTACCAACAAGAGACCCAGTACTTC	CASSGLYQQETQYF
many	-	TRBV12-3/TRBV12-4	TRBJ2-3	TGTGCCAGCAGGAGGACAGGAGGGCCTGAGGTAGATACGCAGTATTTT	CASRRTGGPEVDTQYF
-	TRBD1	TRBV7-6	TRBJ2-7	TGTGCCAGCAGCTTGGCAGGACAGGGGATCGAGCAGTACTTC	CASSLAGQGIEQYF
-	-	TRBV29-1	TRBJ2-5	TGCAGCGTTGACAGTGGCGCTATTCAAGAGACCCAGTACTTC	CSVDSGAIQETQYF
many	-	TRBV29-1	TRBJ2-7	TGCAGCGTCTCGCAGGGTACCTACGAGCAGTACTTC	CSVSQGTYEQYF
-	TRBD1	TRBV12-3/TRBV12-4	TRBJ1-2	TGTGCCAGCAGTTTTAGTGGTGGGGGGACAGGGAGTAAGGGCTACACCTTC	CASSFSGGGTGSKGYTF
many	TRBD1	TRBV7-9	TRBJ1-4	TGTGCCAGCAGCTGGACAGGGTTCAATGAAAAACTGTTTTTT	CASSWTGFNEKLFF
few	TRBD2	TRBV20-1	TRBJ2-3	TGCAGTGCTAGTATTGGCGGGGGGCTCACAGATACGCAGTATTTT	CSASIGGGLTDTQYF
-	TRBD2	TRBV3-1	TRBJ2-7	TGTGCCAGCAGCCATGGACTAGCGGCCAACGAGCAGTACTTC	CASSHGLAANEQYF
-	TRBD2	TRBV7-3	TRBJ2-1	TGTGCCAGCAGCTCGTTCCTAGCGGGGGGGCGCAATGAGCAGTTCTTC	CASSSFLAGGRNEQFF
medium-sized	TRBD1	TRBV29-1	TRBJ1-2	TGCAGCGTTACAGGGGTGGCCTATGGCTACACCTTC	CSVTGVAYGYTF
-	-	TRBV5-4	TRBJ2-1	TGTGCCAGCAGCTTGTTGGAGGCGGGTGAGCAGTTCTTC	CASSLLEAGEQFF
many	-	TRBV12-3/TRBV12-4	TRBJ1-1	TGTGCCAGCAGTTTAGCGCTTTTGAGGGAAACTGAAGCTTTCTTT	CASSLALLRETEAFF
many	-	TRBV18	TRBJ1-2	TGTGCCAGCTCACCCGACCCTATGGGCTACACCTTC	CASSPDPMGYTF
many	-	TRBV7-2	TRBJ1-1	TGTGCCAGCAGCTTCTTGGGGGATCGAGCTTTCTTT	CASSFLGDRAFF
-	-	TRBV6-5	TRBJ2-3	TGTGCCAGCAGTTATAGGGCAGGAACCACAGATACGCAGTATTTT	CASSYRAGTTDTQYF
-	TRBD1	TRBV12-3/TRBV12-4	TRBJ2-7	TGTGCCAGCAGTTTAAAGGGGGCTGGGCAGTACTTC	CASSLKGAGQYF
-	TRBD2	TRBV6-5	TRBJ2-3	TGTGCCAGCAGTTACGAGCGGCCCCAGCGGGGTACCTCAGATACGCAGTATTTT	CASSYERPQRGTSDTQYF
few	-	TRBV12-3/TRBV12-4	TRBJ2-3	TGTGCGAGCAGGATACCAAGCACAGATACGCAGTATTTT	CASRIPSTDTQYF
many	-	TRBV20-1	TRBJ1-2	TGCAGTGCTAGCGACAGTTTAGCTATGGTGATATCGTTC	CSASDSLAMVISF
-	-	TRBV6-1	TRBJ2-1	TGTGCCAGCAGTGCAGGGTTTAGGGGCTACAATGAGCAGTTCTTC	CASSAGFRGYNEQFF
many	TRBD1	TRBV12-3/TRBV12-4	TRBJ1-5	TGTGCCAGCAGCCCTGACATCGGAGGGGGCCATCAGCCCCAGCATTTT	CASSPDIGGGHQPQHF
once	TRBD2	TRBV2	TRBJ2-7	TGTGCCAGCAGTGTCGGCGGGGGATCCTACGAGCAGTACTTC	CASSVGGGSYEQYF
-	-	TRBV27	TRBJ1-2	TGTGCCAGCAGACGAAATACGGGCGGGGCCTATGGCTACACCTTC	CASRRNTGGAYGYTF
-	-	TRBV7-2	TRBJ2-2	TGTGCCAGCAGCTTAGCGGGGCAGGCTGCGAACACCGGGGAGCTGTTTTTT	CASSLAGQAANTGELFF